This T cell receptor (beta chain) was recovered during a study of T cells after yellow fever vaccination. Study-wide findings and caveats: The booster response re-showed most primary clones: approximately 95% CD4, almost 90% CD8. There was a possibility that FACS-sorted repertoires contained abundant clonotypes contaminating from the bulk population.

This clonotype was counted a few times. Antigen specificity is unknown. Via MiXCR, TCRdb re-called the 5' RACE reads, giving one row per CDR3 protein. The sample lists around 600,000 distinct CDR3 sequences; roughly 12% were seen once. V lost 8 bases and J 5 bases, leaving 19 bases between the germline ends. Germline V lookup: CDR1 SQVTM, CDR2 ANQGSEA. This CDR3 spans 14 amino acids. The input for sequencing was PBMCs, taken on the day of the yellow fever booster vaccination. The receptor was isolated from a young man who received the YFV17D yellow fever vaccine. This chain links TRBV29-1 with TRBJ2-1; a possible D gene is TRBD2 (5 bases). The CDR3 coding sequence is TGCAGCACGACGGGCTCCCGGGGTCACAATGAGCAGTTCTTC. This encodes CSTTGSRGHNEQFF.